The text below deals with one TCR beta chain. The authors' processing: Amplification with reference gene primers provided the estimates of nucleated cell counts. Assay: immunoSEQ multiplex PCR; the TCRdb copy retains only in-frame clones and omits some. The V and J calls and the clone size are those of that table, but D and trimming were determined from the DNA. The sample lists about 36,000 clones, just over 90% occurring once. The data derive from a study of blood T cell repertoires in COVID-19. Study as a whole: COVID-19 samples from acute and convalescent phases originated in the United States, Italy and Spain. From T cells, B-cell-depleted T cells, or PBMCs came the material, which was cDNA or gDNA.

The V gene end was trimmed by 0 bases and the J gene end by 9 bases; junction bases not matched to a gene: 11. In germline, CDR1 is SGHAT, CDR2 FQNNGV. This CDR3 contains 15 residues. The chain couples TRBV11-2 to TRBJ2-7, with 7 bases matching TRBD2. The sample consisted of peripheral blood. The sequence was obtained from a human donor in a cohort sampled during active COVID-19. The CDR3 protein is CASSLDPGAGEVQYF. The CDR3 DNA is TGTGCCAGCAGCTTAGATCCCGGGGCGGGAGAAGTGCAGTACTTC.